This T cell receptor (beta chain) was captured by sequencing in a study of T cells in localized non-small cell lung cancer. Generated by immunoSEQ multiplex PCR, the TCRdb table keeps only in-frame clones and is missing some. Among approximately 1,500 clones listed, around 20% were seen once. V was trimmed by 3 bases and J by 8 bases, leaving 8 bases between them. This CDR3 is 12 amino acids long. Germline V gives CDR1 KGHSH, CDR2 LQKENI. This clone has a handful of counts. The origin of this receptor is a male donor aged 60 or over with stage III squamous cell lung carcinoma. The material sequenced was lung tumor tissue, taken before any cancer treatment. The gene calls are TRBV18 and TRBJ2-1; D ambiguous. The CDR3 here is CASSPTSDEQFF. Here the CDR3 DNA reads TGTGCCAGCTCACCTACAAGCGATGAGCAGTTCTTC.